The sequence of this T cell receptor beta chain was determined in a study of T cell repertoires in cytomegalovirus infection (dated by TCRdb to the late 2010s). Describing the broader study: The peptide stimulations were aimed at well-studied HLA-B-restricted epitopes as well as recently identified HLA-C-restricted CMV epitopes, whose presentation resists viral immunomodulation. Donor HLA type was relevant to the analysis, as public TCR beta signatures indicated carriage of CMV infection together with the matching HLA type.

Concerning this clonotype: No antigen is known for it. Base qualities are not provided; no much larger clone lies one nucleotide away.

This specimen's treatment or condition label, per the study, means: in vitro stimulation with specific CMV peptide epitopes to enrich CMV-specific T cells. The instrument was an Illumina HiSeq 1500. The public reads were run again by TCRdb, first through fastp at Q25 and then through MiXCR, and only productive beta chains were kept. Each CDR3 protein gets just one entry, which takes the most common genes and DNA from the rows behind it. In all, the sample holds 450,000 to 600,000 distinct CDR3 sequences, and roughly 46% of those were seen once. The ten largest clonotypes hold around two fifths of the sample. Overall study outcomes, separate from this receptor: In both this cohort and an independent roughly 400-donor cohort, the cumulative frequency of public TCR beta family members distinguished carriers of CMV infection plus the relevant HLA type. The ex vivo response was dominated by HLA-C-restricted CMV-specific TCR beta clonotypes, and the single most frequent clonotype in two of eight donors was supplied by these HLA-C-restricted clonotypes.

V and J lose 1 base and 2 bases, and a span of 12 bases separates them. Inclusive of the bounding cysteine and phenylalanine, the CDR3 is 16 residues long. The DNA shown is the 48-base CDR3, in frame from base 1. CDR1 and CDR2 are read off the germline V gene (reference sequence) as SEHNR and FQNEAQ. The receptor comes from a human donor in good health (CMV status not recorded). Some clones in this sample may be carry-over from other donors' samples. This receptor chain uses TRBV7-9 and TRBJ1-5, with no confidently assigned D gene. This specimen was cultured PBMCs, taken from culture after CMV antigen stimulation. DNA sequence: TGTGCCAGCAGCTTAGGAGGCCAATGGGGCAATCAGCCCCAGCATTTT. This gives the protein CASSLGGQWGNQPQHF.